The clone carrying this TCR beta chain showed up many times. Unique molecular identifiers were incorporated into the prepared TCRbeta library. TCRdb redid the calling of the PCR reads with MiXCR, one entry per CDR3 protein. The sample has approximately 490,000 distinct CDR3 sequences; 12% are singletons. This sample was included in a study of T-cell reconstitution after alpha-beta-depleted transplantation in children. Germline CDR1 PRHDT, CDR2 FYEKMQ (reference sequence). The CDR3 runs 15 residues. The input for sequencing was PBMCs from the stem cell graft donor, taken from the stem cell graft. The sequence came from a human donor who donated a stem cell graft to a child with combined immunodeficiency. This chain links TRBV13 with TRBJ1-1; weak D call: TRBD1 (6 bases). The CDR3 DNA reads as TGTGCTTCACTTTCGTGGGGGGCCATGAACACTGAAGCTTTCTTT. Its protein is CASLSWGAMNTEAFF.